Listed here is a single T cell receptor beta chain. Its antigen remains unidentified. No patient had autoimmune disease or received systemic immunosuppression. The CDR3 totals 13 residues. V was shortened by 6 bases and J by 2 bases, with 10 bases between the two germline ends. Germline CDR1 MNHEY, CDR2 SVGAGI. This entry comes from a study of OX40 agonist ivuxolimab in advanced cancers. Study as a whole: Of mixed ages from about 23 to 85 and averaging 60 years, the group was roughly 85% male.

General study points: Certain nonresponders likewise exhibited a low normalized T-cell clonal expansion.

Libraries were prepared by immunoSEQ multiplex PCR; TCRdb keeps only in-frame clonotypes and omits some of them. The profile shows roughly 15,000 clones, around 90% of them singletons. The source was CD4+ or CD8+ T cells sorted from blood, collected in a trial of the OX40 agonist ivuxolimab. The J gene is TRBJ1-1, the V gene TRBV6-5; possible D gene TRBD1, 5 bases. This TCR came from an adult with an advanced solid tumor such as melanoma, head and neck, liver or kidney cancer. CDR3 residues: CASRQGFNTEAFF. CDR3 coding DNA: TGTGCCAGCAGGCAGGGTTTCAACACTGAAGCTTTCTTT.